Listed below are T cell receptor beta chains from one sample, sequenced in a study of shared clonotypes between healthy human individuals. Sequenced by immunoSEQ multiplex PCR; TCRdb stores in-frame clones only, minus some. The sample holds some 1,600,000 clones, 98% seen once. The material sequenced was naive CD4+ T cells sorted from blood. The source is a man aged 30 to 45 in good health. The CDR3 runs from the conserved cysteine through the conserved F or W. D genes are given only for firm matches. Size tells how often a clone was seen (once, few, many) or the class of an expanded clone, and some rows leave it out.

CDR3aa	CDR3nt	abundance	j_gene	d_gene	v_gene
CASSSEVMNTEAFF	TGTGCCAGCAGCTCGGAGGTTATGAACACTGAAGCTTTCTTT	.	TRBJ1-1	.	TRBV14
CASSSTKSVSGGLSEQYF	TGTGCCAGCAGCTCCACAAAATCTGTAAGCGGGGGCTTATCCGAGCAGTACTTC	.	TRBJ2-7	TRBD2	TRBV11-2
CASSADSSYNEQFF	TGTGCCAGCAGCGCGGACAGCTCCTACAATGAGCAGTTCTTC	once	TRBJ2-1	.	TRBV5-4
CASSEGRISGNTIYF	TGTGCCAGCAGCGAGGGACGGATCTCTGGAAACACCATATATTTT	.	TRBJ1-3	.	TRBV6-1
CASSPSTGFNEKLFF	TGTGCCAGCTCACCATCGACCGGGTTTAATGAAAAACTGTTTTTT	.	TRBJ1-4	.	TRBV18
CASSTRQGGEAFF	TGTGCCAGCAGCACGCGACAGGGCGGAGAAGCTTTCTTT	.	TRBJ1-1	TRBD1	TRBV7-2
CASSETGFAWNTEAFF	TGTGCCAGCAGTGAGACAGGGTTCGCATGGAACACTGAAGCTTTCTTT	.	TRBJ1-1	TRBD1	TRBV2
CASSLTSGSGETQYF	TGTGCCAGCAGCTTGACTAGCGGGAGTGGAGAGACCCAGTACTTC	.	TRBJ2-5	TRBD2	TRBV7-3
CASSLLGSLSYEQYF	TGTGCCAGCAGCTTACTCGGGTCGCTCTCCTACGAGCAGTACTTC	.	TRBJ2-7	.	TRBV7-3
CATRRLGGTGELFF	TGTGCCACCCGGAGGCTAGGAGGGACCGGGGAGCTGTTTTTT	.	TRBJ2-2	.	TRBV18
CASSPRQGLQEPYEQYF	TGTGCCAGCAGCCCGCGACAGGGGCTTCAAGAACCTTACGAGCAGTACTTC	.	TRBJ2-7	TRBD1	TRBV9
CASSYSQDRVLAFF	TGTGCCAGCAGTTACTCCCAGGACAGGGTGTTGGCTTTCTTT	.	TRBJ1-1	TRBD1	TRBV6-5
CASSSTSSSYNEQFF	TGCGCCAGCAGCTCAACATCGAGCTCCTACAATGAGCAGTTCTTC	.	TRBJ2-1	.	TRBV10-1
CASSGGAGTGLQTQYF	TGCGCCAGCAGCGGGGGGGCCGGGACAGGGTTGCAGACCCAGTACTTC	once	TRBJ2-5	TRBD1	TRBV5-1
CASSDRDEDTEAFF	TGTGCCAGCAGTGACCGGGACGAGGACACTGAAGCTTTCTTT	.	TRBJ1-1	.	TRBV6-1
CASSLDNGVQYQETQYF	TGTGCCAGCAGCTTAGATAATGGAGTACAGTACCAAGAGACCCAGTACTTC	.	TRBJ2-5	.	TRBV11-2
CASSIRLAGANNEQFF	TGTGCCAGTAGTATCCGGCTAGCGGGCGCCAACAATGAGCAGTTCTTC	.	TRBJ2-1	TRBD2	TRBV19
CASSFWTGGVLDTQYF	TGTGCCAGCAGCTTCTGGACAGGGGGGGTGTTGGATACGCAGTATTTT	.	TRBJ2-3	TRBD1	TRBV7-9
CASSLPENTEAFF	TGTGCCAGCAGCTTGCCAGAGAACACTGAAGCTTTCTTT	.	TRBJ1-1	.	TRBV5-4
CASSERMTDSGYQPQHF	TGTGCCAGCAGTGAAAGGATGACGGACAGCGGATATCAGCCCCAGCATTTT	once	TRBJ1-5	.	TRBV6-1
CASSLAGPGASNQPQHF	TGTGCCAGCAGCTTAGCAGGCCCGGGCGCGAGCAATCAGCCCCAGCATTTT	.	TRBJ1-5	.	TRBV7-8
CASSPGRAEETQYF	TGTGCCAGCAGCCCGGGGCGGGCCGAAGAGACCCAGTACTTC	.	TRBJ2-5	.	TRBV7-8
CAVQRARTPGQPQHF	TGTGCCGTTCAAAGGGCGCGGACTCCGGGACAGCCCCAGCATTTT	.	TRBJ1-5	.	TRBV5-5
CASGLRALGAEAFF	TGTGCCAGCGGCCTCAGGGCCCTTGGCGCTGAAGCTTTCTTT	.	TRBJ1-1	.	TRBV27
CASSLEAGGADTQYF	TGTGCCAGCAGCTTGGAGGCGGGAGGAGCGGATACGCAGTATTTT	.	TRBJ2-3	TRBD2	TRBV5-4
CASSMARGGHQPQHF	TGTGCCAGTAGTATGGCTAGGGGAGGTCATCAGCCCCAGCATTTT	.	TRBJ1-5	.	TRBV19
CASTQGRGGGETQYF	TGTGCCAGCACCCAAGGACGGGGGGGTGGAGAGACCCAGTACTTC	.	TRBJ2-5	TRBD2	TRBV6-1
CASSERVGTTYNEQFF	TGTGCCAGCAGTGAACGTGTGGGGACCACCTACAATGAGCAGTTCTTC	.	TRBJ2-1	.	TRBV6-1
CASSLAPRTDYGYTF	TGTGCCAGCAGCTTAGCGCCCAGGACGGACTATGGCTACACCTTC	once	TRBJ1-2	.	TRBV7-2
CASSPPSNEKLFF	TGTGCCAGCTCACCGCCTTCTAATGAAAAACTGTTTTTT	.	TRBJ1-4	.	TRBV18
CASSLAPLAGGFGGFF	TGTGCCAGCAGTTTAGCCCCTCTAGCGGGAGGCTTCGGGGGGTTCTTC	once	TRBJ2-1	TRBD2	TRBV28
CASSQDLQGPYNEQFF	TGCGCCAGCAGCCAAGATTTACAGGGGCCCTACAATGAGCAGTTCTTC	.	TRBJ2-1	TRBD1	TRBV4-3
CASSSKLQGPGGELFF	TGTGCCAGCAGCTCGAAACTACAGGGACCCGGAGGGGAGCTGTTTTTT	.	TRBJ2-2	.	TRBV5-4
CASSESQVKYYNEQFF	TGTGCCAGCAGTGAAAGTCAGGTCAAATACTACAATGAGCAGTTCTTC	.	TRBJ2-1	.	TRBV2
CAVGSEQRNTEAFF	TGTGCCGTAGGCAGTGAACAACGGAACACTGAAGCTTTCTTT	once	TRBJ1-1	.	TRBV10-3
CATSRVSGTSGAYEQYF	TGTGCCACCAGCAGAGTTTCCGGGACTAGCGGGGCCTACGAGCAGTACTTC	once	TRBJ2-7	TRBD2	TRBV15
CASSLGQGAGRWTQYF	TGTGCCAGCTCACTAGGACAGGGGGCAGGCCGGTGGACCCAGTACTTC	.	TRBJ2-5	TRBD1	TRBV18
CASSLPGLHYEQYF	TGTGCCAGCAGCTTGCCGGGACTTCACTACGAGCAGTACTTC	.	TRBJ2-7	.	TRBV5-5
CSVEDRHGSYNEQFF	TGCAGCGTTGAAGACAGACACGGCTCCTACAATGAGCAGTTCTTC	.	TRBJ2-1	.	TRBV29-1
CASSIRQGVRNEQFF	TGTGCCAGTAGTATCAGACAGGGGGTTAGGAATGAGCAGTTCTTC	.	TRBJ2-1	TRBD1	TRBV19
CASSLHRYQETQYF	TGTGCCAGCTCCCTTCACAGGTACCAAGAGACCCAGTACTTC	.	TRBJ2-5	.	TRBV2
CASSENAVTSGTQYF	TGTGCCAGCAGTGAAAATGCGGTGACCTCAGGGACCCAGTACTTC	.	TRBJ2-5	.	TRBV2
CASSVIRFTDTQYF	TGTGCCAGCAGTGTTATTCGCTTCACAGATACGCAGTATTTT	.	TRBJ2-3	.	TRBV6-1
CASSLNGETQYF	TGTGCCAGCAGCTTAAACGGAGAGACCCAGTACTTC	.	TRBJ2-5	.	TRBV7-6
CASSQDSGMGYTF	TGCGCCAGCAGCCAAGATTCGGGGATGGGCTACACCTTC	.	TRBJ1-2	.	TRBV4-3
CASSVVGGNEQFF	TGTGCCAGCAGTGTCGTGGGAGGGAATGAGCAGTTCTTC	.	TRBJ2-1	TRBD2	TRBV2
CASSFESKVFTEAFF	TGTGCCAGCAGCTTCGAAAGTAAGGTTTTCACAGAAGCTTTCTTT	.	TRBJ1-1	.	TRBV5-6
CASSQTGLGGNEQFF	TGTGCCAGCAGCCAGACGGGACTAGGGGGGAATGAGCAGTTCTTC	.	TRBJ2-1	TRBD2	TRBV11-3
CASSLKGLRTSGTYEQYF	TGTGCCAGCAGTTTAAAAGGTCTTAGGACTAGCGGGACCTACGAGCAGTACTTC	.	TRBJ2-7	TRBD2	TRBV27
CASSLGVTSTDTQYF	TGTGCCAGCAGCTTAGGAGTAACTAGCACAGATACGCAGTATTTT	.	TRBJ2-3	.	TRBV7-9
CASADRPQGSQPQHF	TGTGCCAGCGCGGACAGGCCCCAAGGGAGTCAGCCCCAGCATTTT	once	TRBJ1-5	TRBD1	TRBV19
CASSSPLAGDRGYEQYF	TGTGCCAGCAGCTCGCCCCTGGCCGGGGACAGGGGTTACGAGCAGTACTTC	once	TRBJ2-7	TRBD1	TRBV7-8
CASIPAYQRGEQFF	TGTGCCAGCATCCCAGCGTATCAACGGGGTGAGCAGTTCTTC	.	TRBJ2-1	.	TRBV28
CASRAGTTVPDEQYF	TGTGCCAGCAGGGCCGGGACCACGGTCCCTGACGAGCAGTACTTC	.	TRBJ2-7	.	TRBV28
CASSRILESARELFF	TGTGCCAGCAGCCGGATACTAGAGTCGGCCCGGGAGCTGTTTTTT	.	TRBJ2-2	.	TRBV7-2
CASSPQEGLAVYEQYF	TGTGCCAGCAGCCCTCAGGAGGGACTAGCGGTCTACGAGCAGTACTTC	.	TRBJ2-7	TRBD2	TRBV5-4